This T cell receptor beta chain is drawn from a study of blood T cell repertoires in COVID-19. Study in general: Specimens from acute and convalescent COVID-19 originated in the United States, Italy and Spain. The analysed material was cDNA or gDNA that came from T cells, B-cell-depleted T cells, or PBMCs.

The method was immunoSEQ multiplex PCR; TCRdb's version includes in-frame clones alone and lacks a portion of them. The data show about 290,000 clones, approximately 91% seen once. With 6 bases clipped from V and 4 bases from J, the junction kept 10 bases outside the gene matches. There are 15 residues in the CDR3. CDR1 and CDR2 (germline): SGHRS, YFSETQ. The chain employs TRBV5-1 and TRBJ2-5, with 9 bases identical to TRBD1. The sequenced material came from PBMCs or T cells enriched from blood (not recorded which). The source of this sequence is a middle-aged woman who had recovered from COVID-19. The CDR3 here is CASTTSTGGGETQYF. The CDR3 DNA follows: TGCGCCAGCACCACCTCGACAGGGGGTGGAGAGACCCAGTACTTC.